This section outlines one TCR beta chain sequence together with its context. Antigen: not known. TCRdb fed the reads into MiXCR, producing one record per CDR3 protein. The data contain 650,000 to 900,000 distinct CDR3 sequences, almost 30% of them singletons. CDR1 is ENHRY, CDR2 SYGVKD, per germline. This CDR3 has 14 residues. Trimming took 10 bases from V and 3 from J, leaving 17 bases between them. The sample comes from a study of T cell repertoires in cytomegalovirus infection. About the study: It was the public TCR beta signatures that indicated both CMV infection and matching HLA type.

Overall study findings and caveats: What dominated the ex vivo response were HLA-C-restricted CMV-specific TCR beta clonotypes.

V and J are TRBV10-3 and TRBJ2-3; D may be TRBD1 (6 bases). The material was cultured CD8+ T cells from PBMCs, obtained from culture after CMV antigen stimulation. This TCR derives from a human donor in good health (CMV status not recorded). Some clones in this sample may be carry-over from other donors' samples. The CDR3: CATVDRPRTDTQYF. As DNA, the CDR3 is TGTGCCACCGTGGACAGACCACGGACAGATACGCAGTATTTT.